This T cell receptor beta chain was captured by sequencing in a study of T cells in tuberculosis. Study context: A South African cohort included IGRA-negative adolescents, latently infected IGRA-positive adolescents and adults with active tuberculosis.

At study entry, adolescents had tuberculin skin tests and IGRA screening. On average around 100,000 T cells per donor were immunosequenced. CDR3 length equals 16 residues. V was trimmed by 0 bases and J by 4 bases, leaving 15 bases between them. CDR1 is SGDLS, CDR2 YYNGEE, per germline. Clones were sequenced by immunoSEQ multiplex PCR, and TCRdb holds only the in-frame ones, with some missing. The sample records around 35,000 clones, over 90% being singletons. Sequenced input: PBMCs. This receptor was taken from a donor aged 10-29 years with latent tuberculosis or without tuberculosis infection. The genes are TRBV9 and TRBJ2-3; the D gene is possibly TRBD2 (6 bases). CDR3 coding DNA: TGTGCCAGCAGCGTAGAGGCTAGCGCTTGGGCAGATACGCAGTATTTT. Translation: CASSVEASAWADTQYF. Based on the CDR3 plus reference TRBV9 and TRBJ2-3, the full variable domain is DSGVTQTPKHLITATGQRVTLRCSPRSGDLSVYWYQQSLDQGLQFLIQYYNGEERAKGNILERFSAQQFPDLHSELNLSSLELGDSALYFCASSVEASAWADTQYFGPGTRLTVL.